This T cell receptor (beta chain) derives from a study of T cells in Graves' hyperthyroidism and ophthalmopathy (dated by TCRdb to 2018 to 2020). Regarding the complete study: Peripheral blood samples were taken at initial diagnosis, before any treatment was given. A discovery cohort of about a hundred patients, about 44 with Graves' ophthalmopathy and approximately 55 with stable Graves' hyperthyroidism, was used to find distinguishing TCR V-J signatures. An independent validation cohort of around 20 hyperthyroidism patients and about 16 patients who later progressed to ophthalmopathy tested prospective prediction of ophthalmopathy. The roughly 100 discovery patients were randomly split 7:3 into training and test sets. The study also compared thyroid tissue and blood T-cell repertoires from about six Graves' hyperthyroidism patients. After blood sampling, hyperthyroidism patients were treated with methimazole at a starting dose of 30 mg daily, and ophthalmopathy patients were treated with high-dose intravenous methylprednisolone. According to the paper, TCR Vbeta CDR3 sequencing was carried out on about 140 peripheral blood samples, which came from some 41 ophthalmopathy, approximately 78 hyperthyroidism and approximately 17 progressor patients. Study-level results and caveats: In validation, the model predicted progression to ophthalmopathy with approximately 71% sensitivity and 72% to 85% specificity, a median of 6.5 months before onset. No statistical method was used to fix the sample size in advance, and group allocation was not hidden from the investigators. Most expanded thyroid clonotypes (frequency above 0.001) were also detected in blood, a finding suggesting that blood repertoires may reflect thyroid immune responses. Ophthalmopathy was separated from stable hyperthyroidism by a 13 V-J signature model, with 87.88% sensitivity and about 84% specificity obtained in cross-validation and 80%/75% obtained in testing.

Per the germline V gene, MNHEY is the CDR1 and SVGAGI is the CDR2. The CDR3 starts with the cysteine, ends with the phenylalanine, and has 12 residues. Of all the DNA, just the CDR3 is kept, 36 bases in frame from base 1. The germline ends are 11 bases apart after V is trimmed by 4 bases and J by 8 bases. TCR beta CDR3 regions were amplified from RNA transcripts. For the first round of RT-PCR on the TCR CDR3, the HTBI primer set was used together with the Qiagen OneStep RT-PCR kit. A second multiplex PCR round built the libraries, followed by size selection and purification. Sequencing of the libraries was done on an Illumina HiSeq2000 using paired-end 100 bp reads. The original methods were these. Raw data were processed with SOAPnuke, discarding reads with adapters, uncalled bases, mean Phred below 15, or no exact constant-primer or identifier match. COPE v1.2.5 was used to merge high-quality paired reads, and clonotypes were defined as unique nucleotide sequences. MiTCR v1.1 was used to align the clonotypes against IMGT TRBV, TRBD and TRBJ reference segments. Only V-J combinations with frequency above 0.0001, covering about 99% of repertoires, were analysed. A TCS score was defined as the ratio of F50 (clonal expansion) to E x V (chaos), with BLOSUM62-based TCRdist applied between CDR3 peptides within each V-J. Welch's t-statistics and random forest reduced 514 V-J features to some 14, which were used in a naive Bayes classifier (R e1071). The similarity between thyroid and blood repertoires was quantified using the Morisita-Horn index. TCRdb reprocessed the public reads (quality trimming at Q25 with fastp, clone calling with MiXCR) and kept in-frame beta chains. Each entry is one CDR3 protein sequence, shown with its most common DNA and genes. The V and J calls follow TCRdb's processing rather than the paper's. The table for this sample lists hundreds of thousands of distinct CDR3 sequences; roughly 15% of them were counted only once. The ten largest clonotypes hold roughly 4.3% of the sample.

Moderately to severely active disease, a Clinical Activity Score of at least 3, a NOSPECS grade of at least 4, and a duration under 3 months were present in ophthalmopathy patients. Patients with uncontrolled infections, other autoimmune diseases, pregnancy or lactation were excluded. Diagnoses were based on clinical symptoms, serum thyroxine and TRAb, thyroid ultrasound and orbital computed tomography. PBMCs were isolated from more than 9 ml of fresh peripheral blood by Ficoll-Paque density gradient centrifugation. Trizol reagent was used to extract total RNA, and RNA quality was then checked on an Agilent 2100 Bioanalyzer. This clonotype showed up just a few times. Its antigen is currently not known. No qualities accompany the bases; no much larger clone lies one base away.

The rearrangement combines TRBV6-5 with TRBJ1-2; no D gene call is confident. The sequenced sample consisted of blood. This receptor was obtained from a woman aged 35 to 49 with Graves' ophthalmopathy. CDR3 loop: CASSSTWVGYTF. At the DNA level, the sequence is TGTGCCAGCAGTTCAACGTGGGTCGGCTACACCTTC.